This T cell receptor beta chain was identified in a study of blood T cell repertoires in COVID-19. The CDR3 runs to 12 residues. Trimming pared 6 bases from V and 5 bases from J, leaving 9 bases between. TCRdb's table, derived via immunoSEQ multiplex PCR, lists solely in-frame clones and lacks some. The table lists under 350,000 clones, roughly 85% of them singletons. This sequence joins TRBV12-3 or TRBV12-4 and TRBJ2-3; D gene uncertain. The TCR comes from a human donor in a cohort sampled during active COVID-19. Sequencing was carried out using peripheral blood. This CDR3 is CASSPLGDTQYF. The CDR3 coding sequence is TGTGCCAGCAGCCCCCTCGGAGATACGCAGTATTTT.